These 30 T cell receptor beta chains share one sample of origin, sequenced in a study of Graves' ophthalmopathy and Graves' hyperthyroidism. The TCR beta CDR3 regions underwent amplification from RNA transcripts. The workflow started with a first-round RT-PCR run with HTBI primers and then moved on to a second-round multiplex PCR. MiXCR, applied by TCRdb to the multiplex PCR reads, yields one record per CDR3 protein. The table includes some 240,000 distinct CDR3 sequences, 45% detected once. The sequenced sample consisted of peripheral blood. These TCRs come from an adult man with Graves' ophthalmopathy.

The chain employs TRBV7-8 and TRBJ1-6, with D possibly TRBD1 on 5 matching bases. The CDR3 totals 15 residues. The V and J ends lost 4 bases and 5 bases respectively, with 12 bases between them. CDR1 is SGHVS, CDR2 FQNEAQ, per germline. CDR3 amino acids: CASSYGAADNSPLHF. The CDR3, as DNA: TGTGCCAGCAGCTACGGGGCAGCCGATAATTCACCCCTCCACTTT.

Written as DNA, the CDR3 is TGTGCCAGCAGTTCCTCTGGAGCTAACTATGGCTACACCTTC. It yields the protein CASSSSGANYGYTF. The V and J genes are TRBV6-5 and TRBJ1-2; D gene uncertain. Between the trimmed V and J ends, which lost 4 bases and 0 bases, there was a span of 9 bases. Germline CDR1 and CDR2: MNHEY and SVGAGI. There are 14 residues in the CDR3.

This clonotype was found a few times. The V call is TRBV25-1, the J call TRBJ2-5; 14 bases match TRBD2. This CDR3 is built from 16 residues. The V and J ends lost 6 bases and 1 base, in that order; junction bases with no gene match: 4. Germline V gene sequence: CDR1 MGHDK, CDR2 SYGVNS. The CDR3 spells CASRMTSGGVQETQYF. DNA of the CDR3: TGTGCCAGCAGAATGACTAGCGGGGGGGTCCAAGAGACCCAGTACTTC.

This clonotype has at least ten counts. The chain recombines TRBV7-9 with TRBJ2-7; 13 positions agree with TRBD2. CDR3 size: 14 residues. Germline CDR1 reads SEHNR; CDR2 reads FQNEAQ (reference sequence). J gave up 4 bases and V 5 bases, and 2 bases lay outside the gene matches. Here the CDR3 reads CASSTSGRAYEQYF. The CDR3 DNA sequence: TGTGCCAGCAGCACTAGCGGGAGGGCATACGAGCAGTACTTC.

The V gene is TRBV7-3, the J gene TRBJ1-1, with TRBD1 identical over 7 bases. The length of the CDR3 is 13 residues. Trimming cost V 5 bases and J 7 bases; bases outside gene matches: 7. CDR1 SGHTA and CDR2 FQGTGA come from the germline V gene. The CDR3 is CASSLQGEVEAFF. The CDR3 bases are TGTGCCAGCAGCCTCCAGGGGGAGGTTGAAGCTTTCTTT.

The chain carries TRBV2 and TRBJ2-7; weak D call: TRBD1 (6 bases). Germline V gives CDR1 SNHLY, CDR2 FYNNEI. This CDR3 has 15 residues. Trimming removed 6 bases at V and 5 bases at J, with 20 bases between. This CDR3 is CASSLPGAGADEQYF. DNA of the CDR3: TGTGCCAGCAGCCTCCCTGGGGCAGGGGCCGACGAGCAGTACTTC.

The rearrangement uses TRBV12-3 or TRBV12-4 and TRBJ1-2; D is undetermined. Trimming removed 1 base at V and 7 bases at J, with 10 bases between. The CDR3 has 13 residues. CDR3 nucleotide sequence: TGTGCCAGCAGTTTAGACAGTAGAGCTGGCTACACCTTC. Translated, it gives CASSLDSRAGYTF.

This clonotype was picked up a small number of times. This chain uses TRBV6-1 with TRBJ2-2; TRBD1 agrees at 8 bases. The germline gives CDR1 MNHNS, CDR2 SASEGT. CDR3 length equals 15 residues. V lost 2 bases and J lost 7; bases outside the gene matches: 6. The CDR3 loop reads CASSEHGQGIGELFF. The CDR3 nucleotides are TGTGCCAGCAGTGAACATGGACAGGGTATCGGGGAGCTGTTTTTT.

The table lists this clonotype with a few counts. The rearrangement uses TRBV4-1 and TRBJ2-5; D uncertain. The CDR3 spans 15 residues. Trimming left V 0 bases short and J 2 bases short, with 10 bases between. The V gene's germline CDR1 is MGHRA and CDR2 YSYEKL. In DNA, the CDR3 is TGCGCCAGCAGCCAAGACGACCTTCAGCAAGAGACCCAGTACTTC. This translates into CASSQDDLQQETQYF.

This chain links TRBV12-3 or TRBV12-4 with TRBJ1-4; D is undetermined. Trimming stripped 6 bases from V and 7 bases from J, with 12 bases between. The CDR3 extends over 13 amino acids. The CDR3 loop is CASSLDRAEKLFF. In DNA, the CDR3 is TGTGCCAGCAGCTTGGATAGAGCTGAAAAACTGTTTTTT.

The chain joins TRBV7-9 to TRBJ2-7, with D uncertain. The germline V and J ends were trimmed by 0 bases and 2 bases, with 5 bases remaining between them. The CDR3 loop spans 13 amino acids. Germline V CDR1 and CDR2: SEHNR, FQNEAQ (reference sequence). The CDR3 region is CASSLALAYEQYF. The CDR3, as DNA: TGTGCCAGCAGCTTAGCGCTGGCCTACGAGCAGTACTTC.

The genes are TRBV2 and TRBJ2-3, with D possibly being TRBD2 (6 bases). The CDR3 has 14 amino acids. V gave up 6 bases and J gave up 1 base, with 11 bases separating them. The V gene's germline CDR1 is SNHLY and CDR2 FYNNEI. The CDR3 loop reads CASRVRRGTDTQYF. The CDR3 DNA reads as TGTGCCAGCAGAGTTAGGAGGGGCACAGATACGCAGTATTTT.

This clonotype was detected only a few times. CDR3 sequence reads: CASTPGLRSNQPQHF. The CDR3 nucleotides read TGTGCCAGCACCCCGGGCCTACGTAGCAATCAGCCCCAGCATTTT. The chain uses TRBV12-3 or TRBV12-4 and TRBJ1-5; unclear D gene. This CDR3 comprises 15 residues. V lost 7 bases, J lost 0 bases, and 13 bases lay in between.

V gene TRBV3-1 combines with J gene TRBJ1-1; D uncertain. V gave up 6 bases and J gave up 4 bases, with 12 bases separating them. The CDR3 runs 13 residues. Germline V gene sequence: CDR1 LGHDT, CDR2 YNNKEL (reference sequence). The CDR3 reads CASSPLWGTEAFF. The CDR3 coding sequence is TGTGCCAGCAGTCCTCTATGGGGCACTGAAGCTTTCTTT.

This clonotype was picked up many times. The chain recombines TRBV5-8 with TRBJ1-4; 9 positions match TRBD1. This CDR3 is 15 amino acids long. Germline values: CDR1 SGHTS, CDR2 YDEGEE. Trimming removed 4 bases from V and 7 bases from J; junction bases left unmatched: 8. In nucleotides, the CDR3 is TGTGCCAGCAGCGTAAACAGGGGGCTGACTGAAAAACTGTTTTTT. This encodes CASSVNRGLTEKLFF.

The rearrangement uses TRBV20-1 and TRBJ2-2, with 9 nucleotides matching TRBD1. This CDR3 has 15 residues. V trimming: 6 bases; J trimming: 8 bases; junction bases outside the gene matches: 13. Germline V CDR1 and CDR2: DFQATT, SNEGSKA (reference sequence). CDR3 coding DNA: TGCAGTGCCGGGTCCCGGGACAGGGAATTTGGGGAGCTGTTTTTT. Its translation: CSAGSRDREFGELFF.

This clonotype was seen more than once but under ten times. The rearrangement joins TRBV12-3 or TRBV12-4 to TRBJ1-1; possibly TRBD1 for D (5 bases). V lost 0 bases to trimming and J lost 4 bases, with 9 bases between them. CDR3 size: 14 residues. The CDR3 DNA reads TGTGCCAGCAGTTTAGCGCTTGGGGGCACTGAAGCTTTCTTT. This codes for CASSLALGGTEAFF.

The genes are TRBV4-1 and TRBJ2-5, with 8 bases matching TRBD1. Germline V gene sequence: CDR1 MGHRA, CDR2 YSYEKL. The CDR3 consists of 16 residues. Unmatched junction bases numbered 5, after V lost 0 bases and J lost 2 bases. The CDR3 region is CASSQDDRGRQETQYF. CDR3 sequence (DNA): TGCGCCAGCAGCCAAGATGACAGGGGCCGACAAGAGACCCAGTACTTC.

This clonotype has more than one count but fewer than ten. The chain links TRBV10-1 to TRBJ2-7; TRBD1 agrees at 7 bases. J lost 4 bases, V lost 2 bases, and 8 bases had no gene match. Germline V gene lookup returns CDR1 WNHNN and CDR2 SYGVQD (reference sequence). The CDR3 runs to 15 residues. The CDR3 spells CASSEPGQRWYEQYF. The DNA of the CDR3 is TGCGCCAGCAGTGAGCCGGGACAGCGCTGGTACGAGCAGTACTTC.

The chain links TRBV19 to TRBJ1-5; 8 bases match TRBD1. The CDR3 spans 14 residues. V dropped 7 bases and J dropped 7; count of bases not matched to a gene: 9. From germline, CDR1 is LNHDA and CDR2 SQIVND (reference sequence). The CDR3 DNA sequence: TGTGCCAGTACGGCCAGGGGGCGAGGACAGCCCCAGCATTTT. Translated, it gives CASTARGRGQPQHF.

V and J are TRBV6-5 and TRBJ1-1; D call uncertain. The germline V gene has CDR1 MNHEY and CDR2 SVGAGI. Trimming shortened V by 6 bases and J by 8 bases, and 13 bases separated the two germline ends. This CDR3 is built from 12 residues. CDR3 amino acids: CASSPRGGEAFF. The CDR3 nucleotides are TGTGCCAGCAGCCCAAGAGGTGGCGAAGCTTTCTTT.

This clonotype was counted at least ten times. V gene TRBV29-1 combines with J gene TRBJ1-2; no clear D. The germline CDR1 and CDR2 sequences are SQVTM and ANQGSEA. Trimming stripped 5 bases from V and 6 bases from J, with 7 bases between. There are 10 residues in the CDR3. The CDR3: CSVQANGYTF. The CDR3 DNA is TGCAGCGTTCAAGCCAATGGCTACACCTTC.

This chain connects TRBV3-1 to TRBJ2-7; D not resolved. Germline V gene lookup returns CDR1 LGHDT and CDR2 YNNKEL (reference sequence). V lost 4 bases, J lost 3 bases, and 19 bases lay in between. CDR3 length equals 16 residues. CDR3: CASSPGPSYQLYEQYF. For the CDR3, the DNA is TGTGCCAGCAGCCCCGGGCCATCCTACCAACTCTACGAGCAGTACTTC.

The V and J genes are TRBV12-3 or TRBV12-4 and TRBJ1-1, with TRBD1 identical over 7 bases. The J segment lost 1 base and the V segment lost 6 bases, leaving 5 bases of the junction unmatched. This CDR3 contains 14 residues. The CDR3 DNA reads TGTGCCAGCAGCCAGACAGGGCCGAACACTGAAGCTTTCTTT. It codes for CASSQTGPNTEAFF.

The CDR3 DNA reads as TGTGCCAGCTCCAGGGCGGTGGGGGACTATGGCTACACCTTC. It specifies CASSRAVGDYGYTF. V is TRBV7-9 and J is TRBJ1-2, with TRBD1 as a possible D gene (5 bases). Trimming shortened V by 8 bases and J by 3 bases, and 16 bases separated the two germline ends. The CDR3 spans 14 residues. CDR1 is SEHNR, CDR2 FQNEAQ, per germline (reference sequence).

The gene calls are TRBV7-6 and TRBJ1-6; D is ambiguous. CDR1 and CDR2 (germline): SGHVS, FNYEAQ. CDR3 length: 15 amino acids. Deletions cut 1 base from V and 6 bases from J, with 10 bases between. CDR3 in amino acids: CASSLEVLSNSPLHF. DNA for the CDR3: TGTGCCAGCAGCTTAGAGGTCTTGTCTAATTCACCCCTCCACTTT.

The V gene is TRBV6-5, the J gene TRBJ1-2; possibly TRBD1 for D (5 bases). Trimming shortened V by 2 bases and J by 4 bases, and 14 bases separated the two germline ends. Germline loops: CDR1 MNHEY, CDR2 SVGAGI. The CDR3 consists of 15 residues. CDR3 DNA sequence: TGTGCCAGCAGTTACGGTCTGGACAACCTCTATGGCTACACCTTC. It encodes CASSYGLDNLYGYTF.

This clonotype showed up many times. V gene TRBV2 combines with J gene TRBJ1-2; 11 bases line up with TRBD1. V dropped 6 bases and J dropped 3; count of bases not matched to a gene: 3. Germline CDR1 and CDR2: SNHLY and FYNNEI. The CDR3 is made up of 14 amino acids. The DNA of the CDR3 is TGTGCCAGCAGGGACAGGGGGCATGACTATGGCTACACCTTC. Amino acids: CASRDRGHDYGYTF.

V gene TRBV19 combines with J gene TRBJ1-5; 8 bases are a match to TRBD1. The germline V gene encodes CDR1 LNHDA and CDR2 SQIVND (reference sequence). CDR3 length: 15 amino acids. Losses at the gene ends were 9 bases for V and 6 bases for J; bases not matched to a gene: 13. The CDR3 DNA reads TGTGCCAGACCCTCCCGGACAGGGTATATTCAGCCCCAGCATTTT. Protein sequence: CARPSRTGYIQPQHF.

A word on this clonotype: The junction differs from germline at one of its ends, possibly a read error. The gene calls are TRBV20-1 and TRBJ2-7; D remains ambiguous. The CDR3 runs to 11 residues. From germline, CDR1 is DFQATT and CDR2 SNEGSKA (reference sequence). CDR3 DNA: TGCAGTGCTGGCTGGAGCTACGAGCAGTGCTTC. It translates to CSAGWSYEQCF.